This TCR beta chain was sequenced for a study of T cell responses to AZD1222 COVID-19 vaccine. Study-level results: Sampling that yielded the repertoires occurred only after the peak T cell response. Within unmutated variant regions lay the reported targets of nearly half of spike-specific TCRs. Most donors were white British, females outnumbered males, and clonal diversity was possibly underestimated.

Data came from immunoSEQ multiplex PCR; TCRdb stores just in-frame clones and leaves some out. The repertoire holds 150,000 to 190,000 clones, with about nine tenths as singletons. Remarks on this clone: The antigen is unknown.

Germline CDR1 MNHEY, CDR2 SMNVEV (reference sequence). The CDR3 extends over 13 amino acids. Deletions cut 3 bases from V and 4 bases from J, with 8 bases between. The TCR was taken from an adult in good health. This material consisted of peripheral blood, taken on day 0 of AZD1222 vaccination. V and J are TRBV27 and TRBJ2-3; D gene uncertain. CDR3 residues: CASSLYSSDTQYF. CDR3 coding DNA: TGTGCCAGCAGTTTGTACAGTTCAGATACGCAGTATTTT.